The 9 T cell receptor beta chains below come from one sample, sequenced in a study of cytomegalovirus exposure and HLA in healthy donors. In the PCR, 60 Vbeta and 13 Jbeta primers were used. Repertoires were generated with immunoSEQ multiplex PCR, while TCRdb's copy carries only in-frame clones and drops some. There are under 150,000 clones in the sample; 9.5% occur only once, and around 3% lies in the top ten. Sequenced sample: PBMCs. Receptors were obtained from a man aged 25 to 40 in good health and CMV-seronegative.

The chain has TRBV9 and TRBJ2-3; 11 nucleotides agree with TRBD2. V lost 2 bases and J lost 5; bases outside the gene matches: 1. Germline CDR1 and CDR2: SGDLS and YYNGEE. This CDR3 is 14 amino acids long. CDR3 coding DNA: TGTGCCAGCAGCGTTAGCGGGAGGGGAGATACGCAGTATTTT. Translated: CASSVSGRGDTQYF.

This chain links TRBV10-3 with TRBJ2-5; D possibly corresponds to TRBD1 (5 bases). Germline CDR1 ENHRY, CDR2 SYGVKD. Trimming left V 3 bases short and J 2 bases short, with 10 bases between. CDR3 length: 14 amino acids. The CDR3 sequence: CAISERTSQETQYF. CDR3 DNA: TGTGCCATCAGTGAAAGGACAAGTCAAGAGACCCAGTACTTC.

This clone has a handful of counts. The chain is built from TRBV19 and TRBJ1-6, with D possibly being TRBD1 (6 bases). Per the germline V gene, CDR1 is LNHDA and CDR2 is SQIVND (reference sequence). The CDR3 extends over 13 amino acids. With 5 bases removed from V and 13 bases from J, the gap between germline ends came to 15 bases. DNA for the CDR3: TGTGCCAGTAGTGGGGGGGGCCCGCTCCCCCTCCACTTT. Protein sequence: CASSGGGPLPLHF.

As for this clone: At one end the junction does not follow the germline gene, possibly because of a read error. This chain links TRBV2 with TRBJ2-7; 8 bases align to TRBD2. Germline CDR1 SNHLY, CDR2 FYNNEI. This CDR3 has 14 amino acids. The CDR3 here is CASSEMSRVAGIHF. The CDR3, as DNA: TGTGCCAGCAGTGAAATGAGTCGGGTAGCGGGAATACACTTC.

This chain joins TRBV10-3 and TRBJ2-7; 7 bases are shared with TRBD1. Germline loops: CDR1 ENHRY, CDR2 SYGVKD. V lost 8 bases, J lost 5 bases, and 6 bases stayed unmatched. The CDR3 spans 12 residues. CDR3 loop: CAIGQALDEQYF. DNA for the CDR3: TGTGCCATCGGACAGGCTCTTGACGAGCAGTACTTC.

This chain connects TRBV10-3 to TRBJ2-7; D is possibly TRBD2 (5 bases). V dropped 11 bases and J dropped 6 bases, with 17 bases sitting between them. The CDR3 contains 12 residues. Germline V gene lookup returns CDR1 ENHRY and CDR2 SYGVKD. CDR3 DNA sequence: TGTGCCGTACGATCCCTAAGCGGCGAGCAGTACTTC. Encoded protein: CAVRSLSGEQYF.

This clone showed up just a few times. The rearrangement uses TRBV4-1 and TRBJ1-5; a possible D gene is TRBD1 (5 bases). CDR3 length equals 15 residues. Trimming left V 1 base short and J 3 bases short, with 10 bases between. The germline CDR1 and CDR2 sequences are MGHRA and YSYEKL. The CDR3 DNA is TGCGCCAGCAGCCAAGTCGGGGGGGACAATCAGCCCCAGCATTTT. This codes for CASSQVGGDNQPQHF.

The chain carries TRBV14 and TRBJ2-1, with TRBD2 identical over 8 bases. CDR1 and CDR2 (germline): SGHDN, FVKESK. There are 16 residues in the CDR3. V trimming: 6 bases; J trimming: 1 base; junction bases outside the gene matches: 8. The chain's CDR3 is CASSPPGGRSYNEQFF. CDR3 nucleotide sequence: TGTGCCAGCAGTCCACCGGGGGGGAGGTCCTACAATGAGCAGTTCTTC.

CDR3 in DNA: TGCGCCAGCAGTGAGTCCCGTGAGACCCAGTACTTC. Its protein is CASSESRETQYF. This chain connects TRBV10-1 to TRBJ2-5; D call uncertain. The CDR3 covers 12 residues. Trimming cost V 0 bases and J 5 bases, with 4 bases left between them. Germline-derived CDR1 and CDR2 are WNHNN and SYGVQD (reference sequence).